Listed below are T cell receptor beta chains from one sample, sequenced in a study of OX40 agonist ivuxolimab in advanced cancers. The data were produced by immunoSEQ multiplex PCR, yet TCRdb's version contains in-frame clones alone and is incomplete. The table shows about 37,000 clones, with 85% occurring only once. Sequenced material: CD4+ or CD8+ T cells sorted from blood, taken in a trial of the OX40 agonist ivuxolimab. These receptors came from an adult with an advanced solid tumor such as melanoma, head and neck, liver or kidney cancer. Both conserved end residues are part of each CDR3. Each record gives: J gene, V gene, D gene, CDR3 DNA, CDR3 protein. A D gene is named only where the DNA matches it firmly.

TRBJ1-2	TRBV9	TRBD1	TGTGCCAGCAGCCCCAGTGGGACTCAGGGGGTTGGCTATGGCTACACCTTC	CASSPSGTQGVGYGYTF
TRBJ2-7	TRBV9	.	TGTGCCAGCGGACAAGGGCCCTACGAGCAGTACTTC	CASGQGPYEQYF
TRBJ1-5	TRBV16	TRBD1	TGTGCCAGCAGCCCGACCCAGGGGGCAGGTCAGCCCCAGCATTTT	CASSPTQGAGQPQHF
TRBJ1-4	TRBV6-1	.	TGTGCCAGCACCTCGAATGAAAAACTGTTTTTT	CASTSNEKLFF
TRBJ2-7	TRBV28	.	TGTGCCAGCAGCCCTCGGGGGAACTACGAGCAGTACTTC	CASSPRGNYEQYF
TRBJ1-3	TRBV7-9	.	TGTGCCACCCGGCGGGGGGCAACTGGAAACACCATATATTTT	CATRRGATGNTIYF
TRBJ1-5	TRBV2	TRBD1	TGTGCCAGCAGACAGGGGGAGGGTAGTGGCAATCAGCCCCAGCATTTT	CASRQGEGSGNQPQHF
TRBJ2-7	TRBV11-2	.	TGTGCCAGCAGTTCGGTACTCTACGAGCAGTACTTC	CASSSVLYEQYF
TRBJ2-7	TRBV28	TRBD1	TGTGCCAGCAGGGAGACAGGGGGGAGGACCTACGAGCAGTACTTC	CASRETGGRTYEQYF
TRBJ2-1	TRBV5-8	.	TGTGCCAGCAGCTTGGACCCGGATCGGCGTACCTACAATGAGCAGTTCTTC	CASSLDPDRRTYNEQFF
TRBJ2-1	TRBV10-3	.	TGTGCCATCAGGAGGGACGGCTACAATGAGCAGTTCTTC	CAIRRDGYNEQFF